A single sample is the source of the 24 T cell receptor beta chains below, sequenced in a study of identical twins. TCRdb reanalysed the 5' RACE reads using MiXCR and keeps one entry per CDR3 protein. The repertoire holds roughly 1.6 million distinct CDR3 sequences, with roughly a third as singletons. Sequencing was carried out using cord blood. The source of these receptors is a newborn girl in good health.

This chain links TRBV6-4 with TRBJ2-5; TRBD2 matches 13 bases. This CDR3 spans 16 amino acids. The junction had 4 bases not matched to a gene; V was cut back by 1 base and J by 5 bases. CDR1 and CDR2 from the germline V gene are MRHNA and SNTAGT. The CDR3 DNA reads TGTGCCAGCAGTGACTGGACTAGCGGGGGTTGCGAGACCCAGTACTTC. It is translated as CASSDWTSGGCETQYF.

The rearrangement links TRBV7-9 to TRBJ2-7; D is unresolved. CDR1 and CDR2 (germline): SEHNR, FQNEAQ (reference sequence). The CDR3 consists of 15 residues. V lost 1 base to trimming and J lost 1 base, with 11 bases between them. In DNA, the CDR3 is TGTGCCAGCAGCTTAGTTCAAAAGGAATCCTACGAGCAGTACTTC. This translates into CASSLVQKESYEQYF. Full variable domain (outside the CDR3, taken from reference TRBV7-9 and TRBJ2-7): DTGVSQNPRHKITKRGQNVTFRCDPISEHNRLYWYRQTLGQGPEFLTYFQNEAQLEKSRLLSDRFSAERPKGSFSTLEIQRTEQGDSAMYLCASSLVQKESYEQYFGPGTRLTVT.

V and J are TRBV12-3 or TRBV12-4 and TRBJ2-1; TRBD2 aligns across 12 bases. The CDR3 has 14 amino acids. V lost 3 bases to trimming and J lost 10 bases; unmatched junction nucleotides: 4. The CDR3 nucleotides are TGTGCCAGCAGTTTCGCTAGCGGGGGGGGCGAGCAGTTCTTC. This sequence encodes CASSFASGGGEQFF.

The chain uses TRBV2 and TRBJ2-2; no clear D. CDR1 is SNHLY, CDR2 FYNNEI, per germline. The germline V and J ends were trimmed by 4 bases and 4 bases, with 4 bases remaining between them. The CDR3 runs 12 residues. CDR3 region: CASSALTGELFF. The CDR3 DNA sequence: TGTGCCAGCAGTGCCCTCACCGGGGAGCTGTTTTTT.

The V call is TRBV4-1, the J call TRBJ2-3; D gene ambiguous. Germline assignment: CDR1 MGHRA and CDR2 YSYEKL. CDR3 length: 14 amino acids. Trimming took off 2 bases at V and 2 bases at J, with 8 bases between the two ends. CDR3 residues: CASSQWWTTDTQYF. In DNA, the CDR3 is TGCGCCAGCAGCCAATGGTGGACCACAGATACGCAGTATTTT.

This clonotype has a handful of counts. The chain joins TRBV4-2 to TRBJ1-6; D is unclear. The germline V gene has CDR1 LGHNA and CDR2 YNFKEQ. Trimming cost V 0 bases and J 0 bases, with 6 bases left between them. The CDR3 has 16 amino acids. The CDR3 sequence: CASSQDPDSYNSPLHF. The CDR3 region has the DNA TGTGCCAGCAGCCAAGATCCAGACTCCTATAATTCACCCCTCCACTTT.

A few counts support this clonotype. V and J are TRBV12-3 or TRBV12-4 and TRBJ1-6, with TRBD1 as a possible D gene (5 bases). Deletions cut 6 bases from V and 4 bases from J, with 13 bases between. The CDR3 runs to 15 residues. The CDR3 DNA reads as TGTGCCAGCAGCTCCAGGGATTTTTATAATTCACCCCTCCACTTT. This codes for CASSSRDFYNSPLHF.

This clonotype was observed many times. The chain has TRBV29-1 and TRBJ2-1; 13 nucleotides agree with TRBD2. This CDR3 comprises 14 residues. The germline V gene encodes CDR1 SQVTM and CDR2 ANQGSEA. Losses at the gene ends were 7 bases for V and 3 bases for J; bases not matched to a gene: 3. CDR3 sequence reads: CSAGLAGVYNEQFF. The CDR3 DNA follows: TGCAGCGCCGGACTAGCGGGAGTCTACAATGAGCAGTTCTTC.

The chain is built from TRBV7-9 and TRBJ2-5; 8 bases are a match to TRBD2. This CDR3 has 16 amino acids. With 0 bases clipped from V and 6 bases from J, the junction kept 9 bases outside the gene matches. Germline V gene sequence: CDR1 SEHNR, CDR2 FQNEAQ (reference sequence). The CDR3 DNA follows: TGTGCCAGCAGCTTAGCAGGCCGGGGGGGAAGTAAGACCCAGTACTTC. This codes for CASSLAGRGGSKTQYF.

In nucleotides, the CDR3 is TGCAGCGTTGGGGGAGGGAATAATGAGCAGTTCTTC. Translating gives CSVGGGNNEQFF. The chain links TRBV29-1 to TRBJ2-1, with 7 bases aligning to TRBD2. V shed 4 bases, J shed 7 bases, and the junction held 4 bases outside the gene matches. CDR3 size: 12 residues. The V gene's germline CDR1 is SQVTM and CDR2 ANQGSEA.

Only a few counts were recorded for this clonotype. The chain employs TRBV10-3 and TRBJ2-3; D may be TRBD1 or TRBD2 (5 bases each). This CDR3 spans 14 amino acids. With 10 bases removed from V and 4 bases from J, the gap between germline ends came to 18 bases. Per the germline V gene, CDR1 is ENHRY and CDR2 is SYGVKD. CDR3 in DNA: TGTGCCACGGGAACCGGGGCCCGCGCAGATACGCAGTATTTT. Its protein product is CATGTGARADTQYF.

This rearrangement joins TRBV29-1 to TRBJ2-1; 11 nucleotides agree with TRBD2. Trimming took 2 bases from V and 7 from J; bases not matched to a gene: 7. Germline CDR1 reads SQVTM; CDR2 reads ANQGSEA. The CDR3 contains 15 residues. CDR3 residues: CSVEPLAGGGNEQFF. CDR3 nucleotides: TGCAGCGTTGAACCCTTAGCGGGAGGGGGAAATGAGCAGTTCTTC.

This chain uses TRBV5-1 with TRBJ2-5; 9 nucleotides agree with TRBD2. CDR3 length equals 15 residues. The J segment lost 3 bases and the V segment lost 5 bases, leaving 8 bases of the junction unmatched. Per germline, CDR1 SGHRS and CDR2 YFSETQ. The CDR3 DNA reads TGCGCCAGCAGGCCGGGAGGCGGGAGGGAAGAGACCCAGTACTTC. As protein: CASRPGGGREETQYF.

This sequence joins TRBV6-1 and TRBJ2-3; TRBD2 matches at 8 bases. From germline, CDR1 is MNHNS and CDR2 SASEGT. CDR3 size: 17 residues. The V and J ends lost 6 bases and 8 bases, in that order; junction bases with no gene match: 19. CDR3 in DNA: TGTGCCAGCAGAGGCATACCGGGACTAGGGGTTATAGGTACGCAGTATTTT. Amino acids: CASRGIPGLGVIGTQYF.

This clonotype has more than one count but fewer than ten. The CDR3 sequence is CATSTPDQPQHF. The CDR3, as DNA: TGTGCCACCAGCACCCCAGATCAGCCCCAGCATTTT. This sequence joins TRBV15 and TRBJ1-5, with no clear D. V was trimmed by 4 bases and J by 5 bases, leaving 6 bases between them. Germline loops: CDR1 LNHNV, CDR2 YYDKDF (reference sequence). The CDR3 has 12 residues.

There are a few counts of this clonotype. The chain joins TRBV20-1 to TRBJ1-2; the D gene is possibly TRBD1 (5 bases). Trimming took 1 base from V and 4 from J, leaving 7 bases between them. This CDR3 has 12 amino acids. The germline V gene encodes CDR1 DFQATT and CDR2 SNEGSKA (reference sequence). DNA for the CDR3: TGCAGTGCTAGAGGGGGACCCTATGGCTACACCTTC. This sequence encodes CSARGGPYGYTF.

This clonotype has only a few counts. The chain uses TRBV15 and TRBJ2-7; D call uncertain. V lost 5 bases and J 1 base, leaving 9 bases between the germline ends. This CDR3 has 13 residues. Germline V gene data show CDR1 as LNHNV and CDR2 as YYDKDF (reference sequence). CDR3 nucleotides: TGTGCCACCAGCCCACATTCGTCCTACGAGCAGTACTTC. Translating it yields CATSPHSSYEQYF.

DNA of the CDR3: TGTGCCAGCAGCAAATCGGACGGCTATGGCTACACCTTC. This gives the protein CASSKSDGYGYTF. The rearrangement joins TRBV21-1 to TRBJ1-2. TRBV21-1 represents a pseudogene. The CDR3 has 13 residues.

The CDR3 region has the DNA TGCAGTGCTAGGGACACCTTTAGCACAGATACGCAGTATTTT. As protein: CSARDTFSTDTQYF. The chain employs TRBV20-1 and TRBJ2-3, with TRBD1 as a possible D gene (5 bases). Per germline, CDR1 DFQATT and CDR2 SNEGSKA (reference sequence). With 3 bases removed from V and 0 bases from J, the gap between germline ends came to 10 bases. CDR3 length equals 14 residues.

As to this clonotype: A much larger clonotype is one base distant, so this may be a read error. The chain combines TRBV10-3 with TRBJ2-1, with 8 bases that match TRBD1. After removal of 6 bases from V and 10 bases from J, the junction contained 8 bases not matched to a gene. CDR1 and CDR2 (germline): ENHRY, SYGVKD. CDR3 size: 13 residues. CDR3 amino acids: CAISRGQGYEQFF. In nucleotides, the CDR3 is TGTGCCATCAGCCGCGGACAGGGCTACGAGCAGTTCTTC.

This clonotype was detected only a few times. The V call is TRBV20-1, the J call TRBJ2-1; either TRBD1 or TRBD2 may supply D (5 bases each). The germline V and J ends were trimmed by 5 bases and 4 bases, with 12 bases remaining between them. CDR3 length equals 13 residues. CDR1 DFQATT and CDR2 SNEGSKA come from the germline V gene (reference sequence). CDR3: CSALGVKYNEQFF. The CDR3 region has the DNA TGCAGTGCTCTGGGGGTTAAGTACAATGAGCAGTTCTTC.

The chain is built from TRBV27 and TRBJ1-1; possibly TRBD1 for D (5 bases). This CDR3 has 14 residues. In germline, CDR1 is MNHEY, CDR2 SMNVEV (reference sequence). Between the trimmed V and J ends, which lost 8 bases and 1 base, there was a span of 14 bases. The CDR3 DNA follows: TGTGCCAGCCGAAGAATCACAGGGAACACTGAAGCTTTCTTT. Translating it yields CASRRITGNTEAFF.

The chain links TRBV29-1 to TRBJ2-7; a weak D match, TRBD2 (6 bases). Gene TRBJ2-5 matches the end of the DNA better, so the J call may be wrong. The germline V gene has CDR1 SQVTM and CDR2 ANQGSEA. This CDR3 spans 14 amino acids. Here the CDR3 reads CSVVGGRVGETQYF. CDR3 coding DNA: TGCAGCGTTGTGGGGGGACGAGTGGGGGAGACCCAGTACTTC.

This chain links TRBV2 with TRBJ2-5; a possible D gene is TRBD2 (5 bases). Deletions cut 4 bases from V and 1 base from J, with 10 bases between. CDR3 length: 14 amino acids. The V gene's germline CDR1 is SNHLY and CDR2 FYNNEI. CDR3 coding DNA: TGTGCCAGCAGTGTAGACTATCTCCAAGAGACCCAGTACTTC. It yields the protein CASSVDYLQETQYF.